Each of the 10 T cell receptor beta chains below was sequenced from the same sample in a study of control samples from healthy donors and cancer patients. Sequencing used immunoSEQ multiplex PCR; TCRdb keeps in-frame clones, though not all of them. This table holds about 53,000 clones, roughly 87% found once. Sequenced: PBMCs. All receptors come from a man between 60 and 75 years old with head and neck cancer.

This rearrangement joins TRBV2 to TRBJ2-1, with D tentatively TRBD1 or TRBD2 (5 bases each). V was trimmed by 4 bases and J by 6 bases, leaving 19 bases between them. CDR3 length: 16 residues. Germline V CDR1 and CDR2: SNHLY, FYNNEI. CDR3 loop: CASSGVGLGAGNEQFF. In DNA form, the CDR3 reads TGTGCCAGCAGTGGCGTCGGACTTGGGGCGGGCAATGAGCAGTTCTTC.

The chain joins TRBV4-2 to TRBJ2-1; possibly TRBD2 for D (6 bases). The CDR3 has 14 residues. CDR1 and CDR2 from the germline V gene are LGHNA and YNFKEQ. Trimming pared 0 bases from V and 10 bases from J, leaving 13 bases between. CDR3 sequence reads: CASSQDQRAREQFF. CDR3 DNA sequence: TGTGCCAGCAGCCAAGACCAGCGGGCCAGGGAGCAGTTCTTC.

The chain links TRBV30 to TRBJ2-7, with TRBD1 identical over 7 bases. CDR1 GTSNPN and CDR2 SVGIG come from the germline V gene (reference sequence). CDR3 length: 14 amino acids. Losses at the gene ends were 3 bases for V and 2 bases for J; bases not matched to a gene: 7. This chain's CDR3 is CAWSPQGGAYEQYF. CDR3 bases: TGTGCCTGGAGCCCCCAAGGGGGCGCCTACGAGCAGTACTTC.

This rearrangement joins TRBV29-1 to TRBJ1-2, with D possibly being TRBD1 (6 bases). Germline V gives CDR1 SQVTM, CDR2 ANQGSEA. The CDR3 spans 12 residues. V lost 5 bases, J lost 3 bases, and 10 bases lay in between. CDR3 in DNA: TGCAGCGTTTCAAGGGGGGACTATGGCTACACCTTC. As protein: CSVSRGDYGYTF.

This chain uses TRBV5-1 with TRBJ1-1; TRBD1 matches at 8 bases. Trimming took 1 base from V and 5 from J; bases not matched to a gene: 7. The CDR3 sequence is 15 residues long. The germline V gene has CDR1 SGHRS and CDR2 YFSETQ. Here the CDR3 reads CASSLTGGAGTEAFF. Written as DNA, the CDR3 is TGCGCCAGCAGCTTGACAGGGGGGGCGGGTACTGAAGCTTTCTTT.

This chain joins TRBV18 and TRBJ1-1; D is unclear. V was shortened by 3 bases and J by 0 bases, with 17 bases between the two germline ends. The germline gives CDR1 KGHSH, CDR2 LQKENI. CDR3 size: 17 residues. The CDR3 reads CASSPQEGVGVNTEAFF. In DNA form, the CDR3 reads TGTGCCAGCTCACCTCAGGAGGGTGTTGGGGTGAACACTGAAGCTTTCTTT. Based on the CDR3 plus reference TRBV18 and TRBJ1-1, the full variable domain is NAGVMQNPRHLVRRRGQEARLRCSPMKGHSHVYWYRQLPEEGLKFMVYLQKENIIDESGMPKERFSAEFPKEGPSILRIQQVVRGDSAAYFCASSPQEGVGVNTEAFFGQGTRLTVV.

The chain is built from TRBV24-1 and TRBJ2-2; 9 nucleotides line up with TRBD1. V shed 5 bases and J 4 bases; nucleotides not matched to a gene: 16. Germline loops: CDR1 KGHDR, CDR2 SFDVKD. The CDR3 length is 19 residues. In DNA, the CDR3 is TGTGCCACCAGTGCTTTCAATTTCACCGGGACAGGGAGCACCGGGGAGCTGTTTTTT. It codes for CATSAFNFTGTGSTGELFF.

This chain links TRBV21-1 with TRBJ1-4; no DNA check was done on the table's D call, TRBD1. TRBV21-1 is labeled a pseudogene. The CDR3 covers 18 residues. In nucleotides, the CDR3 is TGTGCCAGCAGCGGGAAAGGACAGGGGTTGGTTAAGGATGAAAAACTGTTTTTT. This sequence encodes CASSGKGQGLVKDEKLFF.

The J gene is TRBJ2-7, the V gene TRBV9; D is uncertain. The CDR3 has 14 residues. CDR1 and CDR2 from the germline V gene are SGDLS and YYNGEE. V was clipped by 3 bases and J by 3 bases, with 13 bases between them. DNA for the CDR3: TGTGCCAGCAGCGCCGGGCCCTGGGGCTACGAGCAGTACTTC. Translation: CASSAGPWGYEQYF.

J is TRBJ1-4 and V is TRBV19, with a possible D match to TRBD1 (5 bases). CDR3 size: 14 residues. Between the trimmed V and J ends, which lost 7 bases and 4 bases, there was a span of 13 bases. Germline-derived CDR1 and CDR2 are LNHDA and SQIVND (reference sequence). DNA of the CDR3: TGTGCCAGTACTCTCAGGAGGGGTAATGAAAAACTGTTTTTT. The encoded protein is CASTLRRGNEKLFF.